The 13 T cell receptor beta chains reported below all come from one sample, sequenced in a study of breast tumors, draining lymph nodes, adjacent tissues. TCRdb reprocessed the multiplex PCR reads with MiXCR, giving one entry per CDR3 protein. Seen here are over 200,000 distinct CDR3 sequences, about a third observed once, and the top ten hold just over 1.4%. Axillary draining lymph nodes of breast cancer patients supplied the node samples. The sample consisted of axillary lymph node tissue. The receptors shown here come from a female donor with breast cancer. Some clones in this sample may be carry-over from other donors' samples.

The CDR3 region is CSANWDSSTDTQYF. The CDR3 region has the DNA TGCAGTGCAAACTGGGACAGCAGCACAGATACGCAGTATTTT. The rearrangement joins TRBV20-1 to TRBJ2-3, with 7 bases matching TRBD1. Trimming at V came to 6 bases and at J to 0 bases, leaving 6 bases not matched to a gene. There are 14 residues in the CDR3. Germline CDR1 is DFQATT and CDR2 is SNEGSKA (reference sequence).

This clonotype was counted only a few times. A much larger clone lies a single base off, so this may be a read error. The chain couples TRBV5-1 to TRBJ1-4; D unclear. Germline CDR1 SGHRS, CDR2 YFSETQ. The CDR3 consists of 13 residues. For the CDR3, the DNA is TGCGCAACCGACGGGGTAAGTGGGGAAAACCTGTTTTTT. It specifies CATDGVSGENLFF.

This clonotype has just a few counts. A much larger clone differs from this one at a single base, so this may be a read error. The chain employs TRBV5-4 and TRBJ1-2; TRBD1 is a possible D gene (6 bases). CDR3 length: 14 amino acids. Germline CDR1 and CDR2: SGHNT and YYREEE (reference sequence). V lost 4 bases, J lost 7 bases, and 17 bases lay in between. CDR3 in amino acids: CASSGGQTLRGYTF. CDR3 bases: TGTGCCAGCAGCGGCGGACAGACTTTGCGTGGCTACACCTTC.

In this sample, this clonotype turned up many times. The chain combines TRBV28 with TRBJ2-7; TRBD2 might be the D (5 bases). V lost 3 bases and J lost 5, with 20 bases in between. CDR1 and CDR2 (germline): MDHEN, SYDVKM. This CDR3 is built from 16 residues. The CDR3 DNA reads TGTGCCAGCAGTTTTCGCGGGTCCCTCCCTTTCGACGAGCAGTACTTC. This sequence encodes CASSFRGSLPFDEQYF. Using reference TRBV28 and TRBJ2-7 for the parts outside the CDR3, the full variable domain is DVKVTQSSRYLVKRTGEKVFLECVQDMDHENMFWYRQDPGLGLRLIYFSYDVKMKEKGDIPEGYSVSREKKERFSLILESASTNQTSMYLCASSFRGSLPFDEQYFGPGTRLTVT.

This clonotype was observed many times. J is TRBJ2-1 and V is TRBV20-1, with TRBD2 matching 7 bases. The CDR3 spans 12 residues. Germline trimming cut 5 bases from V and 12 bases from J; bases unmatched to any gene: 10. Germline V lookup: CDR1 DFQATT, CDR2 SNEGSKA (reference sequence). This CDR3 is CSASQAGALQFF. CDR3 DNA: TGCAGTGCTTCCCAGGCGGGAGCCCTGCAGTTCTTC.

The chain carries TRBV7-2 and TRBJ2-1; D is uncertain. This CDR3 is 13 amino acids long. Germline V gene data show CDR1 as SGHTA and CDR2 as FQGNSA. V was cut by 5 bases and J by 3 bases, with 8 bases left in between. CDR3 coding DNA: TGTGCCAGCAGCCCCCACCTCTACAATGAGCAGTTCTTC. Its translation is CASSPHLYNEQFF.

This rearrangement joins TRBV12-5 to TRBJ1-2; possible D gene TRBD1, 6 bases. V was pared by 4 bases and J by 6 bases, with 15 bases between. The CDR3 is made up of 14 amino acids. Germline V gives CDR1 LGHNT, CDR2 FRNRAP. The CDR3 reads CASGSEPRGDGYTF. The CDR3 DNA follows: TGTGCTAGTGGTTCGGAGCCGAGGGGGGATGGCTACACCTTC.

This chain joins TRBV20-1 and TRBJ2-3; 12 positions agree with TRBD2. The CDR3 has 14 residues. The ends lost 4 bases at V and 4 bases at J; junction bases unmatched: 3. Germline values: CDR1 DFQATT, CDR2 SNEGSKA (reference sequence). CDR3 residues: CSATSGRASDTQYF. The CDR3 coding sequence is TGCAGTGCTACTAGCGGGAGGGCGTCAGATACGCAGTATTTT.

This clonotype showed up many times. The J gene is TRBJ1-6, the V gene TRBV11-2; no clear D. CDR3 length equals 14 residues. V gave up 3 bases and J gave up 2 bases, with 5 bases separating them. Germline V CDR1 and CDR2: SGHAT, FQNNGV. CDR3 DNA sequence: TGTGCCAGCAGCTTGGCCGCCTATAATTCACCCCTCCACTTT. It is translated as CASSLAAYNSPLHF.

A note on this clonotype: Given a much more abundant clone one base away, this may be a read error. V gene TRBV20-1 combines with J gene TRBJ2-1, with 9 bases aligning to TRBD2. The CDR3 consists of 14 residues. Germline-derived CDR1 and CDR2 are DFQATT and SNEGSKA (reference sequence). The CDR3 sequence is CSAKTSGLYTEQFF. The CDR3 DNA reads TGCAGTGCCAAGACTAGCGGACTTTACACTGAGCAGTTCTTC.

The chain joins TRBV12-3 or TRBV12-4 to TRBJ2-6; either TRBD1 or TRBD2 may supply D (5 bases each). V lost 5 bases and J lost 9, with 17 bases in between. The CDR3 length is 15 residues. CDR3 region: CASSPTGRPYNVLTF. The CDR3 bases are TGTGCCAGCAGTCCCACGGGGCGGCCCTACAACGTCCTGACTTTC.

This clonotype has a handful of counts. A read error may explain this, as a much larger clone is one base away. The chain uses TRBV9 and TRBJ2-1; 7 bases match TRBD1. Germline values: CDR1 SGDLS, CDR2 YYNGEE. The CDR3 is 17 residues long. The junction had 15 bases not matched to a gene; V was cut back by 0 bases and J by 9 bases. The DNA of the CDR3 is TGTGCCAGCAGCGTAGGACAGGGTATAACCCTACAGACTGAGCAGTTCTTC. Translation gives CASSVGQGITLQTEQFF.

This clonotype appeared many times. The chain uses TRBV6-5 and TRBJ1-5, with 10 positions matching TRBD1. CDR1 and CDR2 (germline): MNHEY, SVGAGI. Unmatched junction bases numbered 10, after V lost 6 bases and J lost 5 bases. This CDR3 has 16 residues. CDR3 nucleotides: TGTGCCAGCAGACGCTCGACAGGGGGCTTGGATCAGCCCCAGCATTTT. Amino acid sequence: CASRRSTGGLDQPQHF.